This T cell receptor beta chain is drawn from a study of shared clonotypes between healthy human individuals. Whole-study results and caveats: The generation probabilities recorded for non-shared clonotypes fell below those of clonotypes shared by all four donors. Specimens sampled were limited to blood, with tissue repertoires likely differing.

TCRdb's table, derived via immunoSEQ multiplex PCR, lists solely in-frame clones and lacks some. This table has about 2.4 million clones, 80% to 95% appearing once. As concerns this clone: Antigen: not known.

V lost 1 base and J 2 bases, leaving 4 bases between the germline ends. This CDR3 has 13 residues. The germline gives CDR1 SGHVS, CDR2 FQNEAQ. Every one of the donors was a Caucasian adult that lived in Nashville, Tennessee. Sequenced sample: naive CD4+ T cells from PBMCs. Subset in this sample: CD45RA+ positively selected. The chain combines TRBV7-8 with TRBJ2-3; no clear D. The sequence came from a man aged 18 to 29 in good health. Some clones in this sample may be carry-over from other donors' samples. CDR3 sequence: CASSLDFTDTQYF. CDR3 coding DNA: TGTGCCAGCAGCTTAGACTTCACAGATACGCAGTATTTT.